The next 2 T cell receptor beta chains were all read from a single sample in a study of shared T cell receptors in the human thymus. TCRdb's table, derived via immunoSEQ multiplex PCR, lists solely in-frame clones and lacks some. The sample yields hundreds of thousands of clones, more than 75% seen once. These data were likewise used in another study, on human thymus T cells.

Material for sequencing was thymocytes. The receptors were gathered from a boy under three years old with a congenital heart defect.

The rearrangement links TRBV5-1 to TRBJ2-1; 8 bases agree with TRBD2. V was pared by 0 bases and J by 3 bases, with 2 bases of the junction left unmatched. The V gene's germline CDR1 is SGHRS and CDR2 YFSETQ. The CDR3 contains 15 residues. The CDR3 reads CASSLVLAVYNEQFF. DNA for the CDR3: TGCGCCAGCAGCTTGGTACTAGCGGTCTACAATGAGCAGTTCTTC.

The chain recombines TRBV5-6 with TRBJ2-3; D not certain. Germline CDR1 SGHDT, CDR2 YYEEEE. This CDR3 spans 14 amino acids. Trimming shortened V by 3 bases and J by 3 bases, and 11 bases separated the two germline ends. CDR3 DNA sequence: TGTGCCAGCAGCTCCCCCATCGGTACAGATACGCAGTATTTT. Translation: CASSSPIGTDTQYF.